This T cell receptor beta chain is from a study of T-cell memory formation after mild COVID-19. The V gene's germline CDR1 is SEHNR and CDR2 FQNEAQ (reference sequence). V shed 1 base and J shed 3 bases, with 13 bases lying between them. The CDR3 consists of 16 residues. General study points: Some clones that responded were present in memory (sampled pre-infection), which suggests cross-reactive memory joined. Whether second-wave clones peaking at day 37 were SARS-CoV-2 specific went unconfirmed.

This clonotype was counted at least ten times. Its target is not known. TCRdb called the 5' RACE reads again in MiXCR, with one record for every CDR3 protein. Found here are about 15,000 distinct CDR3 sequences, around 20% of them singletons; the top ten hold approximately 50%. This chain connects TRBV7-9 to TRBJ1-5, with D perhaps TRBD1 (5 bases). Material for sequencing was PBMCs or a T cell subset sorted from them (not recorded which). This sequence was found in an adult woman who had mild COVID-19 (a few samples of this study predate the infection). Cell type and time point are not known. The CDR3 coding sequence is TGTGCCAGCAGCTTAGGTGGAGGGGCTAACAATCAGCCCCAGCATTTT. It translates to CASSLGGGANNQPQHF.